These T cell receptor beta chains were read from a single sample in a study of CD8 T cells in Susac syndrome. MiXCR, run by TCRdb on the immunoSEQ multiplex PCR reads, gives a single entry per CDR3 protein. The sample has approximately 300,000 distinct CDR3 sequences, roughly 85% seen once. Input material: CD8+ T cells from PBMCs. The source of these receptors is a human donor with multiple sclerosis. Both conserved end residues are part of each CDR3.

>TRBV4-3|TRBJ2-3
CASSQVGTRSPDTQYF
>TRBV27|TRBJ1-1
CASRSQGADTEAFF
>TRBV7-2|TRBJ1-3
CASSFTATSGNTIYF
>TRBV6-5|TRBJ2-3
CASSSDGGPTDTQYF
>TRBV9|TRBJ1-2
CASSGVLTGGPRSYTF
>TRBV28|TRBJ1-5
CASSLTYHQPQHF
>TRBV19|TRBJ1-1
CACKQRRTEAFF
>TRBV24-1|TRBJ2-1
CATRGNDRGGEQFF
>TRBV20-1|TRBJ2-7
CSAVDRDYEQYF
>TRBV5-4|TRBJ2-5
CASSFPSSQETQYF
>TRBV20-1|TRBJ2-7
CSAEDRGSYEQYF
>TRBV27|TRBJ2-2
CASIPNARANTGELFF
>TRBV19|TRBJ2-7
CASSIAGGTYEQYF
>TRBV27|TRBJ2-1
CASGFGVNEQFF
>TRBV7-9|TRBJ1-3
CASRQDPSLGNTIYF
>TRBV27|TRBJ2-1
CASSFLGGSSYNEQFF
>TRBV20-1|TRBJ2-1
CSARAPTYNEQFF
>TRBV14|TRBJ2-7
CASMSASGSPYEQYF
>TRBV9|TRBJ2-1
CASSPIGTSGTEQFF
>TRBV9|TRBJ2-3
CASSVRLDTDTQYF
>TRBV7-9|TRBJ2-1
CASSLGSPPQFF
>TRBV3-1|TRBJ1-5
CASSQEGGGQPQHF
>TRBV27|TRBJ2-1
CASSLRLAGREDNEQFF
>TRBV5-4|TRBJ1-1
CASSPPVGREPATEAFF
>TRBV6-2/TRBV6-3|TRBJ2-5
CASSYGGTQYF
>TRBV20-1|TRBJ1-3
CSAPGGHSGNTIYF
>TRBV7-8|TRBJ1-2
CASSLAEGTGFGYTF
>TRBV20-1|TRBJ1-2
CSADLHPEARGYTF
>TRBV15|TRBJ2-2
CATSGTQGGTGELFF
>TRBV5-6|TRBJ1-1
CASRLQNTEAFF
>TRBV9|TRBJ2-7
CASSVGSGRAYEQYF
>TRBV7-9|TRBJ1-1
CASSLAQALNTEAFF
>TRBV20-1|TRBJ2-7
CSARAEDRSDEQYF
>TRBV14|TRBJ2-7
CASSPPHRPPYEQYF
>TRBV7-6|TRBJ2-1
CASSSHREREQFF
>TRBV28|TRBJ2-7
CASSSGQLGSYEQYF
>TRBV5-6|TRBJ1-2
CASSLHDRGPRRGYTF
>TRBV7-9|TRBJ2-1
CASSQTRGPYNEQFF
>TRBV20-1|TRBJ2-7
CSARPLAGGLYEQYF
>TRBV24-1|TRBJ2-3
CATSELSTDTQYF
>TRBV4-1|TRBJ1-1
CASAKGGRNTEAFF
>TRBV6-5|TRBJ2-7
CASSYRLAESRYYEQYF
>TRBV27|TRBJ2-7
CASGTDSYEQYF
>TRBV15|TRBJ1-5
CATSREATTSNQPQHF